These T cell receptor beta chains were read from a single sample in a study of CD8 T cells in ankylosing spondylitis. MiXCR was run by TCRdb on the 5' RACE reads, yielding one entry per CDR3 protein. Here the sample spans 200,000 to 250,000 distinct CDR3 sequences, 9.5% to 12% being singletons. The sample comprised blood, either unsorted or a sorted T cell fraction (not recorded which). These receptors were obtained from a male donor with ankylosing spondylitis or in good health (not recorded which). The CDR3 runs from the conserved cysteine through the conserved F or W. The order of the fields is J gene, V gene, clone size, D gene, CDR3 protein, CDR3 DNA. The D gene is left open where the match is weak. Expanded clones are given a class, and other clones once, few, many or no size at all.

>TRBJ2-1|TRBV7-2|few|TRBD1
CASRHARQQGGYNEQFF
TGTGCCAGCAGGCACGCCAGGCAACAGGGGGGATACAATGAGCAGTTCTTC
>TRBJ1-5|TRBV5-1|few|NA
CASSLTDSYNQPQHF
TGCGCCAGCAGCTTGACGGACAGCTACAATCAGCCCCAGCATTTT
>TRBJ1-1|TRBV5-1|many|TRBD1
CASSDSGTGDFEAFF
TGCGCCAGCAGCGATTCCGGGACAGGGGACTTTGAAGCTTTCTTT
>TRBJ2-7|TRBV28|NA|TRBD2
CASSLPLAGGRYEQYF
TGTGCCAGCAGTTTACCCCTAGCGGGAGGACGATACGAGCAGTACTTC
>TRBJ1-1|TRBV12-3/TRBV12-4|many|NA
CASTRTHEAFF
TGTGCCAGCACGCGAACCCACGAAGCTTTCTTT
>TRBJ1-6|TRBV5-1|many|NA
CASSLGENSPLHF
TGCGCCAGCAGCTTGGGTGAAAATTCACCCCTCCACTTT
>TRBJ1-1|TRBV29-1|many|NA
CSVEDDLVTGRNTEAFF
TGCAGCGTTGAAGATGATCTCGTGACAGGAAGGAACACTGAAGCTTTCTTT
>TRBJ2-3|TRBV6-2/TRBV6-3|NA|NA
CASSYWTSTDTQYF
TGTGCCAGCAGTTACTGGACTAGCACAGATACGCAGTATTTT
>TRBJ2-1|TRBV6-5|NA|NA
CASSYSSEQFF
TGTGCCAGCAGTTATTCAAGTGAGCAGTTCTTC
>TRBJ2-6|TRBV20-1|many|NA
CSAPRANVLTF
TGCAGTGCCCCACGGGCCAACGTCCTGACTTTC
>TRBJ2-3|TRBV15|many|NA
CATSGRIPDTQYF
TGTGCCACCAGCGGGAGGATCCCAGATACGCAGTATTTT
>TRBJ1-1|TRBV20-1|NA|TRBD1
CSAGGQLNTEAFF
TGCAGTGCTGGGGGACAGTTGAACACTGAAGCTTTCTTT
>TRBJ2-3|TRBV15|many|NA
CATWDPSDTQYF
TGTGCCACCTGGGACCCGTCAGATACGCAGTATTTT
>TRBJ2-5|TRBV28|few|NA
CASSPLAGAETQYF
TGTGCCAGCAGTCCCCTGGCGGGCGCAGAGACCCAGTACTTC
>TRBJ2-7|TRBV4-2|many|TRBD2
CASSQGTSGGVVSYEQYF
TGTGCCAGCAGCCAGGGGACTAGCGGGGGGGTAGTCTCCTACGAGCAGTACTTC
>TRBJ2-1|TRBV5-1|many|NA
CASSLEADIPFF
TGCGCCAGCAGCTTGGAGGCGGATATTCCCTTCTTC
>TRBJ2-1|TRBV24-1|many|NA
CATREDRRDINEQFF
TGTGCCACCAGGGAGGACAGGCGGGACATCAATGAGCAGTTCTTC
>TRBJ2-3|TRBV27|NA|TRBD2
CASRVGLPTDTQYF
TGTGCCAGCAGAGTGGGACTACCCACAGATACGCAGTATTTT
>TRBJ2-3|TRBV5-1|many|TRBD1
CASRFTLTGAADTQYF
TGCGCCAGCAGATTCACTCTGACAGGGGCCGCAGATACGCAGTATTTT
>TRBJ2-5|TRBV10-2|many|TRBD2
CASRNQGLADQETQYF
TGCGCCAGCAGAAATCAGGGACTAGCGGACCAAGAGACCCAGTACTTC
>TRBJ1-3|TRBV20-1|many|TRBD1
CSATRGQGAGNTIYF
TGCAGTGCTACCCGGGGACAGGGGGCGGGTAACACCATATATTTT
>TRBJ1-1|TRBV5-1|many|NA
CASSPRDWFFGADEAFF
TGCGCCAGCAGCCCGCGGGACTGGTTTTTCGGGGCGGATGAAGCTTTCTTT
>TRBJ2-3|TRBV27|NA|TRBD2
CASSSSGGGDTQYF
TGTGCCAGCAGTTCCAGCGGGGGCGGAGATACGCAGTATTTT
>TRBJ2-5|TRBV11-2|NA|NA
CASSPTRETQYF
TGTGCCAGCAGTCCTACCCGGGAGACCCAGTACTTC
>TRBJ2-1|TRBV5-1|many|TRBD2
CASRSGGGTYNEQFF
TGCGCCAGCAGGTCGGGCGGGGGAACTTACAATGAGCAGTTCTTC
>TRBJ2-7|TRBV5-1|many|NA
CASSFDRYEQYF
TGCGCCAGCAGCTTTGACCGTTACGAGCAGTACTTC
>TRBJ2-7|TRBV15|NA|NA
CATSRDTQGIGAEQYF
TGTGCCACCAGCAGAGACACTCAGGGGATTGGGGCCGAGCAGTACTTC
>TRBJ2-1|TRBV10-2|many|NA
CASSPLGTSYNEQFF
TGCGCCAGCAGTCCGCTAGGGACTTCCTACAATGAGCAGTTCTTC
>TRBJ2-5|TRBV28|many|TRBD1
CASSLRTGLETQYF
TGTGCCAGCAGTTTACGGACAGGGTTGGAGACCCAGTACTTC
>TRBJ2-7|TRBV2|few|NA
CASSLDRLGEQYF
TGTGCCAGCAGTTTAGACAGACTAGGCGAGCAGTACTTC
>TRBJ2-7|TRBV2|NA|TRBD2
CASSGPLSGRHFSEQYF
TGTGCCAGCAGTGGCCCCCTTAGCGGGAGGCATTTCTCGGAGCAGTACTTC
>TRBJ2-5|TRBV5-1|many|NA
CASSLLGLQETQYF
TGCGCCAGCAGCTTATTAGGGCTTCAAGAGACCCAGTACTTC
>TRBJ1-2|TRBV4-1|NA|NA
CASSQGTTNYGYTF
TGCGCCAGCAGCCAAGGCACAACAAACTATGGCTACACCTTC
>TRBJ2-1|TRBV10-3|few|TRBD2
CAISDGLAGSNEQFF
TGTGCCATCAGTGACGGACTAGCGGGAAGCAATGAGCAGTTCTTC
>TRBJ1-1|TRBV9|many|TRBD1
CASSVGQGNAEAFF
TGTGCCAGCAGCGTAGGACAGGGTAACGCTGAAGCTTTCTTT
>TRBJ2-7|TRBV10-3|many|NA
CAISELTGDSPIPYEQYF
TGTGCCATCAGTGAGTTAACGGGGGACAGCCCAATCCCTTACGAGCAGTACTTC
>TRBJ1-4|TRBV7-3|many|NA
CASSLGGEGNEKLFF
TGTGCCAGCAGCTTAGGAGGGGAGGGAAATGAAAAACTGTTTTTT
>TRBJ2-5|TRBV6-1|many|NA
CASRVQEWGQETQYF
TGTGCCAGCAGGGTACAGGAATGGGGGCAAGAGACCCAGTACTTC
>TRBJ2-7|TRBV7-2|few|NA
CASSQRTGYSYEQYF
TGTGCCAGCAGCCAGAGGACTGGCTACTCCTACGAGCAGTACTTC
>TRBJ2-2|TRBV21-1|many|NA
CASGDKIRTGELFF
TGTGCCAGCGGAGACAAGATACGGACCGGGGAGCTGTTTTTT
>TRBJ2-1|TRBV5-1|many|NA
CASAWTHNEQFF
TGCGCCAGCGCGTGGACCCACAATGAGCAGTTCTTC
>TRBJ2-4|TRBV5-1|many|NA
CASRESLAPNIQYF
TGCGCCAGCCGCGAATCTCTAGCGCCCAACATTCAGTACTTC
>TRBJ2-7|TRBV16|few|NA
CASSQTWDLEQYF
TGTGCCAGCAGCCAAACCTGGGACCTCGAGCAGTACTTC